Below are 21 T cell receptor beta chains sequenced from a single sample in a study of blood T cells in healthy people across ages. For the second PCR, which ran for 7 to 11 cycles, a sample-barcoded 5' primer and a J-beta primer mix were used. TCRdb independently ran MiXCR on the 5' RACE reads; one entry per CDR3 protein. Found here are 850,000 to 1,100,000 distinct CDR3 sequences, more than 30% of them singletons; the top ten hold approximately 14%. Material for sequencing was blood. Every receptor here comes from a man aged 18 to 30 in good health.

The chain recombines TRBV29-1 with TRBJ2-2; TRBD1 is a possible D gene (5 bases). Germline-derived CDR1 and CDR2 are SQVTM and ANQGSEA. Trimming removed 4 bases at V and 3 bases at J, with 6 bases between. This CDR3 comprises 12 residues. As DNA, the CDR3 is TGCAGCGTTGCCAGGGACACCGGGGAGCTGTTTTTT. Amino acid sequence: CSVARDTGELFF.

With regard to this clonotype: Sequence at one end of the junction differs from germline and may be a read error. The J gene is TRBJ2-3, the V gene TRBV4-1; TRBD2 aligns across 14 bases. The CDR3 covers 16 residues. Per the germline V gene, CDR1 is MGHRA and CDR2 is YSYEKL. CDR3 in amino acids: CASSLRTSGGIDTQYF. The CDR3 DNA reads TGTGCCAGCAGCCTACGGACTAGCGGGGGGATCGATACGCAGTATTTT.

V gene TRBV6-1 combines with J gene TRBJ2-3; maybe TRBD2 (6 bases). V gave up 1 base and J gave up 2 bases, with 13 bases separating them. The CDR3 extends over 16 amino acids. Germline V gene sequence: CDR1 MNHNS, CDR2 SASEGT. The CDR3 DNA reads as TGTGCCAGCAGTGAAGGTTTTGGGGGGTTCACAGATACGCAGTATTTT. It translates to CASSEGFGGFTDTQYF.

This clonotype was observed a few times. The J gene is TRBJ2-6, the V gene TRBV9, with 7 bases aligning to TRBD1. With V trimmed by 3 bases and J by 1 base, 10 bases remained unmatched. The CDR3 has 18 residues. Germline V gene lookup returns CDR1 SGDLS and CDR2 YYNGEE. The CDR3 DNA sequence: TGTGCCAGCAGCGCCTGGGACAGACCCTTGTCTGGGGCCAACGTCCTGACTTTC. It translates to CASSAWDRPLSGANVLTF.

J is TRBJ2-3 and V is TRBV7-2; D remains ambiguous. V lost 2 bases to trimming and J lost 2 bases, with 11 bases between them. The length of the CDR3 is 15 residues. Germline CDR1 SGHTA, CDR2 FQGNSA. CDR3 residues: CASSLRSSYTDTQYF. In DNA form, the CDR3 reads TGTGCCAGCAGCTTACGGTCGAGTTACACAGATACGCAGTATTTT.

This clonotype was detected a few times. This rearrangement joins TRBV20-1 to TRBJ2-1, with 7 bases that match TRBD2. The CDR3 is 18 residues long. The germline gives CDR1 DFQATT, CDR2 SNEGSKA (reference sequence). The V segment lost 2 bases and the J segment 0 bases; nucleotides outside the gene matches: 13. CDR3 loop: CSARLPLSSGGSYNEQFF. CDR3 nucleotides: TGCAGTGCTAGACTCCCCCTCTCTAGCGGAGGCTCCTACAATGAGCAGTTCTTC.

The chain couples TRBV3-1 to TRBJ2-3; maybe TRBD1 (8 bases). Per germline, CDR1 LGHDT and CDR2 YNNKEL (reference sequence). The CDR3 extends over 16 amino acids. The V end lost 4 bases, the J end lost 4 bases, and 18 bases lay between the germline ends. DNA of the CDR3: TGTGCCAGCAGCCCCAACAGGGGGGGGGAGGCAGATACGCAGTATTTT. Its protein product is CASSPNRGGEADTQYF.

J is TRBJ1-2 and V is TRBV28, with D unclear. V lost 6 bases and J lost 4, with 12 bases in between. Germline V CDR1 and CDR2: MDHEN, SYDVKM. This CDR3 is built from 13 residues. CDR3 bases: TGTGCCAGCAGGTCGACCGAGGCCTATGGCTACACCTTC. Translation gives CASRSTEAYGYTF.

V and J are TRBV2 and TRBJ2-1; no reliable D call. Germline assignment: CDR1 SNHLY and CDR2 FYNNEI. Trimming shortened V by 2 bases and J by 6 bases, and 11 bases separated the two germline ends. The CDR3 is 14 residues long. CDR3 amino acids: CASSERESRNEQFF. The CDR3 bases are TGTGCCAGCAGTGAAAGAGAGTCTCGCAATGAGCAGTTCTTC.

The chain links TRBV4-3 to TRBJ2-2; unclear D gene. V lost 6 bases and J lost 1, with 9 bases in between. Per the germline V gene, CDR1 is LGHNA and CDR2 is YSLEER. The CDR3 totals 14 residues. The DNA for the CDR3 is TGCGCCAGCAGACCAAGACGGAACACCGGGGAGCTGTTTTTT. Amino acids: CASRPRRNTGELFF.

The J gene is TRBJ1-4, the V gene TRBV25-1, with D tentatively TRBD1 (6 bases). In germline, CDR1 is MGHDK, CDR2 SYGVNS. Trimming took 3 bases from V and 7 from J, leaving 15 bases between them. The CDR3 contains 15 residues. CDR3 sequence (DNA): TGTGCCAGCAGTGATCGGGGACAACCGATTGAAAAACTGTTTTTT. This codes for CASSDRGQPIEKLFF.

The chain carries TRBV9 and TRBJ1-2; 8 bases are shared with TRBD1. Germline assignment: CDR1 SGDLS and CDR2 YYNGEE. V shed 0 bases and J 2 bases; nucleotides not matched to a gene: 15. The CDR3 extends over 19 amino acids. This CDR3 reads CASSVVGGTGSIVNYGYTF. Written as DNA, the CDR3 is TGTGCCAGCAGCGTAGTGGGGGGGACAGGCTCCATCGTGAACTATGGCTACACCTTC. Full variable domain (outside the CDR3, taken from reference TRBV9 and TRBJ1-2): DSGVTQTPKHLITATGQRVTLRCSPRSGDLSVYWYQQSLDQGLQFLIQYYNGEERAKGNILERFSAQQFPDLHSELNLSSLELGDSALYFCASSVVGGTGSIVNYGYTFGSGTRLTVV.

A note on this clonotype: The junction shows a germline mismatch at one end, possibly a read error. The rearrangement joins TRBV10-3 to TRBJ1-1, with D unresolved. From germline, CDR1 is ENHRY and CDR2 SYGVKD. The CDR3 runs 14 residues. The CDR3 protein is CTISEYREGTEAFF. As DNA, the CDR3 is TGTACCATCAGTGAGTACCGGGAGGGCACTGAAGCTTTCTTT.

The chain uses TRBV20-1 and TRBJ1-1; D gene ambiguous. Trimming pared 2 bases from V and 1 base from J, leaving 11 bases between. From germline, CDR1 is DFQATT and CDR2 SNEGSKA (reference sequence). The CDR3 loop spans 14 amino acids. The CDR3, as DNA: TGCAGTGCTAGACGGGGAAGGGAGAACACTGAAGCTTTCTTT. As protein: CSARRGRENTEAFF.

This clonotype was detected only once. J is TRBJ2-2 and V is TRBV4-1; D is unresolved. This CDR3 is 12 amino acids long. Germline lookup yields CDR1 MGHRA and CDR2 YSYEKL. Trimming removed 4 bases from V and 9 bases from J, with 9 bases in between. The CDR3 nucleotides are TGCGCCAGCAGCCCAAATAGGAGGGAGCTGTTTTTT. This sequence encodes CASSPNRRELFF.

The chain employs TRBV2 and TRBJ2-2; D possibly corresponds to TRBD1 (6 bases). The V gene's germline CDR1 is SNHLY and CDR2 FYNNEI. Trimming left V 5 bases short and J 4 bases short, with 11 bases between. The CDR3 runs to 14 residues. CDR3 amino acids: CASSNRDGTGELFF. In DNA form, the CDR3 reads TGTGCCAGCAGTAACAGGGACGGCACCGGGGAGCTGTTTTTT.

This chain joins TRBV15 and TRBJ1-5, with D unclear. Germline lookup yields CDR1 LNHNV and CDR2 YYDKDF (reference sequence). V gave up 1 base and J gave up 3 bases, with 10 bases separating them. CDR3 size: 15 residues. CDR3 amino acids: CATSRGSEPNQPQHF. In nucleotides, the CDR3 is TGTGCCACCAGCAGAGGATCAGAACCCAATCAGCCCCAGCATTTT.

The chain joins TRBV7-9 to TRBJ2-1; D is possibly TRBD1 or TRBD2 (6 bases each). Trimming took 0 bases from V and 2 from J, leaving 14 bases between them. This CDR3 spans 17 amino acids. Germline V gives CDR1 SEHNR, CDR2 FQNEAQ (reference sequence). The CDR3 protein is CASSLAGKGGPYNEQFF. The CDR3 coding sequence is TGTGCCAGCAGCTTAGCCGGGAAGGGGGGACCCTACAATGAGCAGTTCTTC. The whole variable domain, remainder taken from reference TRBV7-9 and TRBJ2-1, is DTGVSQNPRHKITKRGQNVTFRCDPISEHNRLYWYRQTLGQGPEFLTYFQNEAQLEKSRLLSDRFSAERPKGSFSTLEIQRTEQGDSAMYLCASSLAGKGGPYNEQFFGPGTRLTVL.

The genes are TRBV20-1 and TRBJ1-2; the match to TRBD1 covers 11 bases. The CDR3 has 14 amino acids. V shed 2 bases, J shed 8 bases, and the junction held 7 bases outside the gene matches. Looked up from germline, CDR1 is DFQATT and CDR2 is SNEGSKA (reference sequence). The chain's CDR3 is CSARRGQGAEGYTF. The DNA of the CDR3 is TGCAGTGCTAGACGAGGACAGGGGGCTGAGGGCTACACCTTC.

The rearrangement joins TRBV18 to TRBJ1-2; perhaps TRBD1 as D (5 bases). CDR1 and CDR2 from the germline V gene are KGHSH and LQKENI. The CDR3 covers 14 residues. V dropped 4 bases and J dropped 1 base, with 10 bases sitting between them. The CDR3 bases are TGTGCCAGCTCACTCACACAGGTTAACTATGGCTACACCTTC. The encoded protein is CASSLTQVNYGYTF.

This clonotype was counted only a few times. This chain links TRBV10-3 with TRBJ1-2; 8 bases line up with TRBD1. With 2 bases clipped from V and 8 bases from J, the junction kept 7 bases outside the gene matches. Germline CDR1 is ENHRY and CDR2 is SYGVKD. This CDR3 region has 14 residues. The CDR3 loop is CAISENQGARGYTF. As DNA, the CDR3 is TGTGCCATCAGTGAGAACCAGGGGGCCCGGGGCTACACCTTC.